These 24 T cell receptor beta chains originate from one sample sequenced in a study of shared clonotypes between healthy human individuals (TCRdb year 2020). CD8 naive samples consisted of CD45RO-negative cells that were positively selected for CCR7, yielding a CD45RA+CCR7+ population without TemRA cells. Library construction relied on the immunoSEQ multiplex PCR assay. Here the immuneACCESS table is served through TCRdb, limited to in-frame sequences with V and J called. Missing clones are a known gap in these copies; in checked studies unresolved V genes cover under half, and the rest lacks a known reason. The sample table contains nearly 2 million clones; only one count was recorded for approximately 95% of them. The ten biggest clones cover 0.9% to 1.5% of the sample. The sequencing sample was made of naive CD8+ T cells sorted from blood. In light of the paper, this sample's cell subset or site label describes: CD45RA+CCR7+. The receptor source for this set is a man aged 18 to 35 in good health.

The chain links TRBV11-2 to TRBJ2-1; 8 nucleotides align to TRBD2. This CDR3 has 14 amino acids. The junction had 7 bases not matched to a gene; V was cut back by 11 bases and J by 1 base. CDR1 and CDR2 (germline): SGHAT, FQNNGV. CDR3 in amino acids: CALSLAGSYNEQFF. The DNA for the CDR3 is TGTGCCCTGAGTTTAGCGGGGTCCTACAATGAGCAGTTCTTC.

This clone was detected only once. This chain links TRBV10-3 with TRBJ1-2, with 7 bases that match TRBD1. CDR1 is ENHRY, CDR2 SYGVKD, per germline. This CDR3 region has 19 residues. The trim removed 4 bases at V and 1 base at J, leaving 18 bases unmatched. The CDR3 spells CAISGLPDRVYVFNYGYTF. As DNA, the CDR3 is TGTGCCATCAGTGGGCTTCCTGACAGGGTTTATGTCTTTAACTATGGCTACACCTTC.

V is TRBV2 and J is TRBJ2-3; 7 bases map to TRBD2. The CDR3 consists of 15 residues. Germline V gene lookup returns CDR1 SNHLY and CDR2 FYNNEI. J gave up 4 bases and V 4 bases, and 8 bases lay outside the gene matches. DNA of the CDR3: TGTGCCAGCAGTGGGCCGGGACTAAGCCCAGATACGCAGTATTTT. As protein: CASSGPGLSPDTQYF.

The gene calls are TRBV27 and TRBJ2-7; no firm D call. V was cut by 5 bases and J by 4 bases, with 15 bases left in between. Germline V lookup: CDR1 MNHEY, CDR2 SMNVEV (reference sequence). The CDR3 spans 14 residues. In DNA, the CDR3 is TGTGCCAGCAGTGCACAAGGGCCTATATACGAGCAGTACTTC. Residues: CASSAQGPIYEQYF.

V usage is TRBV13 and J usage is TRBJ2-7, with no clear D. Germline CDR1 and CDR2: PRHDT and FYEKMQ (reference sequence). Trimming removed 0 bases at V and 3 bases at J, with 9 bases between. CDR3 length: 14 residues. The CDR3 sequence is CASSLGPGNYEQYF. DNA of the CDR3: TGTGCCAGCAGCTTAGGGCCCGGCAACTACGAGCAGTACTTC.

This rearrangement joins TRBV25-1 to TRBJ2-2; D is undetermined. Per the germline V gene, CDR1 is MGHDK and CDR2 is SYGVNS. The CDR3 is made up of 12 amino acids. The V end was cut by 5 bases, the J end by 7 bases, with 8 bases between. In DNA form, the CDR3 reads TGTGCCAGCAGTTGGGGAAGCGGGGAGCTGTTTTTT. Translation gives CASSWGSGELFF.

Note on this clone: In the same sample, other DNA sequences code for this CDR3. This chain links TRBV20-1 with TRBJ2-1, with D perhaps matching TRBD1 (5 bases). V dropped 6 bases and J dropped 4 bases, with 7 bases sitting between them. Germline lookup yields CDR1 DFQATT and CDR2 SNEGSKA (reference sequence). The CDR3 covers 11 residues. The CDR3 region is CSARQYNEQFF. DNA of the CDR3: TGCAGTGCCCGACAGTACAATGAGCAGTTCTTC.

The genes are TRBV4-2 and TRBJ2-7, with a weak D call TRBD1 (6 bases). The V gene lost 4 bases and the J gene lost 0 bases, with 10 bases spanning the gap. The CDR3 is 14 residues long. Germline V gives CDR1 LGHNA, CDR2 YNFKEQ. Written as DNA, the CDR3 is TGTGCCAGCAGCCCCCGGGACACCTCCTACGAGCAGTACTTC. Amino acid sequence: CASSPRDTSYEQYF.

V gene TRBV4-1 combines with J gene TRBJ2-2; D is possibly TRBD1 or TRBD2 (6 bases each). The germline V and J ends were trimmed by 1 base and 6 bases, with 12 bases remaining between them. The CDR3 is 15 residues long. Germline V gene data show CDR1 as MGHRA and CDR2 as YSYEKL. The CDR3 spells CASSQVERGAGELFF. The CDR3 coding sequence is TGCGCCAGCAGCCAAGTTGAGAGGGGGGCCGGGGAGCTGTTTTTT.

As concerns this clone: A much larger clone is a single base away; this may be a read error. The sample contains more than one DNA sequence encoding this CDR3. This chain links TRBV5-4 with TRBJ1-1; D gene uncertain. The CDR3 has 12 amino acids. In germline, CDR1 is SGHNT, CDR2 YYREEE (reference sequence). Trimming cost V 2 bases and J 3 bases, with 5 bases left between them. The CDR3 nucleotides are TGTGCCAGCAGCTTTGGGGACACTGAAGCTTTCTTT. Translating it yields CASSFGDTEAFF.

The rearrangement links TRBV6-5 to TRBJ2-1; 11 nucleotides agree with TRBD2. The CDR3 consists of 15 residues. The V segment lost 5 bases and the J segment 5 bases; nucleotides outside the gene matches: 5. Germline lookup yields CDR1 MNHEY and CDR2 SVGAGI. The CDR3 bases are TGTGCCAGCAGTGGGATAGCGGGGGGGCACAATGAGCAGTTCTTC. It yields the protein CASSGIAGGHNEQFF.

For this clone: One end of the junction does not line up with germline, which may come from a read error. The chain links TRBV7-7 to TRBJ2-5; TRBD2 matches at 7 bases. This CDR3 has 16 residues. Germline V gene lookup returns CDR1 SSHAT and CDR2 FNYEAQ (reference sequence). The DNA of the CDR3 is TGTGCTAGCAGCCCAGGACTAGATTGGTACCAAGAGACCCAGTACTTC. Translating it yields CASSPGLDWYQETQYF.

CDR3 protein: CASSIDAGTVFPQHF. The CDR3 coding sequence is TGTGCCAGTAGTATCGACGCCGGGACGGTATTCCCCCAGCATTTT. The chain is built from TRBV19 and TRBJ1-5; D is possibly TRBD1 (5 bases). Looked up from germline, CDR1 is LNHDA and CDR2 is SQIVND (reference sequence). There are 15 residues in the CDR3. V lost 3 bases, J lost 10 bases, and 19 bases lay in between.

The CDR3 reads CATEGSSGNTIYF. The CDR3 region has the DNA TGTGCCACGGAAGGGAGCTCTGGAAACACCATATATTTT. The chain recombines TRBV10-3 with TRBJ1-3, with D unresolved. Trimming removed 10 bases from V and 0 bases from J, with 10 bases in between. Germline V CDR1 and CDR2: ENHRY, SYGVKD. The CDR3 runs to 13 residues.

This clone was seen once. The chain employs TRBV4-1 and TRBJ2-2; 10 bases agree with TRBD1. With 4 bases clipped from V and 8 bases from J, the junction kept 4 bases outside the gene matches. CDR3 length equals 14 residues. CDR1 MGHRA and CDR2 YSYEKL come from the germline V gene. As DNA, the CDR3 is TGCGCCAGCAGCCCGCGGACAGGGGGAGGGGAGCTGTTTTTT. Its protein is CASSPRTGGGELFF.

The gene calls are TRBV11-2 and TRBJ2-7; D assignment may be TRBD1 or TRBD2 (5 bases each). The CDR3 has 14 amino acids. V shed 5 bases and J shed 4 bases, with 15 bases lying between them. The germline gives CDR1 SGHAT, CDR2 FQNNGV. This CDR3 is CASSQGRGLYEQYF. The CDR3 DNA reads TGTGCCAGCAGCCAGGGACGAGGGTTATACGAGCAGTACTTC.

The CDR3 DNA reads as TGCGCCAGCAGCTTTTCCGGGGATCAGCCCCAGCATTTT. Translating gives CASSFSGDQPQHF. This chain uses TRBV5-1 with TRBJ1-5; D is unresolved. Germline CDR1 SGHRS, CDR2 YFSETQ. The CDR3 totals 13 residues. V was pared by 2 bases and J by 5 bases, with 8 bases between.

V usage is TRBV7-8 and J usage is TRBJ1-5; D gene unclear. The CDR3 is 14 amino acids. Germline CDR1 and CDR2: SGHVS and FQNEAQ. Trimming took 5 bases from V and 5 from J, leaving 13 bases between them. CDR3 sequence reads: CASSPRGDHQPQHF. The CDR3 DNA is TGTGCCAGCAGCCCTCGGGGAGATCATCAGCCCCAGCATTTT.

CDR3 DNA: TGCGCCAGCAGCTTAATATTAACCGGGACTAGCGCCGACTCTGGGGCCAACGTCCTGACTTTC. Translated: CASSLILTGTSADSGANVLTF. The V call is TRBV4-3, the J call TRBJ2-6, with TRBD2 identical over 10 bases. The germline CDR1 and CDR2 sequences are LGHNA and YSLEER. This CDR3 is built from 21 residues. The V gene end was trimmed by 5 bases and the J gene end by 0 bases; junction bases not matched to a gene: 16.

V and J are TRBV13 and TRBJ2-7; D is uncertain. CDR1 is PRHDT and CDR2 is FYEKMQ in the germline V gene (reference sequence). The CDR3 spans 15 residues. Trimming removed 0 bases at V and 0 bases at J, with 9 bases between. CDR3 amino acids: CASSLGGYSSYEQYF. The DNA for the CDR3 is TGTGCCAGCAGCTTAGGCGGTTATAGCTCCTACGAGCAGTACTTC.

The V gene is TRBV19, the J gene TRBJ2-7, with 8 positions matching TRBD2. The V gene's germline CDR1 is LNHDA and CDR2 SQIVND (reference sequence). The CDR3 has 15 residues. The J segment lost 4 bases and the V segment lost 5 bases, leaving 10 bases of the junction unmatched. The CDR3, as DNA: TGTGCCAGTAGTCCGGGACTAGGAAGTACGTACGAGCAGTACTTC. Protein product: CASSPGLGSTYEQYF.

The chain employs TRBV6-5 and TRBJ2-3; D unclear. The CDR3 is 14 amino acids. V dropped 5 bases and J dropped 0 bases, with 9 bases sitting between them. Germline lookup yields CDR1 MNHEY and CDR2 SVGAGI. In nucleotides, the CDR3 is TGTGCCAGCAGTCCCTCTTCTAGCACAGATACGCAGTATTTT. Translating gives CASSPSSSTDTQYF.

The rearrangement links TRBV7-9 to TRBJ2-7; D may be TRBD1 or TRBD2 (6 bases each). CDR3 length: 14 amino acids. Trimming shortened V by 7 bases and J by 2 bases, and 15 bases separated the two germline ends. Per germline, CDR1 SEHNR and CDR2 FQNEAQ (reference sequence). The CDR3 spells CASIGGRDPYEQYF. The CDR3 nucleotides read TGTGCCAGCATAGGGGGGCGGGACCCCTACGAGCAGTACTTC.

The rearrangement uses TRBV4-1 and TRBJ1-1; D might be TRBD1 (6 bases). Germline V gene lookup returns CDR1 MGHRA and CDR2 YSYEKL. The CDR3 sequence is 15 residues long. Trimming left V 1 base short and J 3 bases short, with 12 bases between. In DNA, the CDR3 is TGCGCCAGCAGCCAAGTCTCAACAGGGTACACTGAAGCTTTCTTT. Translated: CASSQVSTGYTEAFF.